These 18 T cell receptor beta chains were all obtained from the same sample, sequenced in a study of CD8 T cells in Susac syndrome. An amount of RNA that ranged from roughly 0.45 to 1 ug was reverse transcribed with random hexamers. TCRdb processed the immunoSEQ multiplex PCR reads anew with MiXCR; each CDR3 protein has one entry. In the table there are about 180,000 distinct CDR3 sequences, 90% to 96% of which are singletons. The sample comprised CD4+ T cells from PBMCs. The source is a human donor with multiple sclerosis.

The genes are TRBV5-6 and TRBJ2-5, with 9 positions matching TRBD2. This CDR3 has 16 amino acids. Germline CDR1 and CDR2: SGHDT and YYEEEE. The ends lost 1 base at V and 1 base at J; junction bases unmatched: 5. The CDR3 reads CASSLFLAGFQETQYF. The DNA for the CDR3 is TGTGCCAGCAGCTTGTTTCTAGCGGGGTTCCAAGAGACCCAGTACTTC.

This chain uses TRBV11-3 with TRBJ1-1, with D uncertain. The CDR3 has 16 residues. The germline CDR1 and CDR2 sequences are SGHNT and YENEEA. Trimming left V 5 bases short and J 1 base short, with 17 bases between. The CDR3 DNA reads as TGTGCCAGCAGCCTGACTAAAGGGAGCTCGAACACTGAAGCTTTCTTT. It translates to CASSLTKGSSNTEAFF.

CDR3 residues: CASSKNRDGTGELFF. The CDR3 nucleotides are TGTGCCAGTAGTAAAAACCGTGACGGCACCGGGGAGCTGTTTTTT. This sequence joins TRBV19 and TRBJ2-2; D is ambiguous. The CDR3 runs to 15 residues. The germline V gene encodes CDR1 LNHDA and CDR2 SQIVND (reference sequence). Trimming stripped 4 bases from V and 4 bases from J, with 13 bases between.

The chain links TRBV23-1 to TRBJ1-2; D gene ambiguous. Being an ORF, TRBV23-1 has a function that is uncertain. CDR3 size: 15 residues. V was trimmed by 6 bases and J by 12 bases, leaving 26 bases between them. The CDR3 sequence is CASSGYYGSFCPDTF. Here the CDR3 DNA reads TGCGCCAGCAGCGGTTACTATGGCTCCTTCTGTCCCGACACCTTC.

This chain links TRBV29-1 with TRBJ2-2, with 7 bases that match TRBD1. Unmatched junction bases numbered 7, after V lost 8 bases and J lost 1 base. This CDR3 spans 14 amino acids. Germline V gene data show CDR1 as SQVTM and CDR2 as ANQGSEA. The CDR3 region has the DNA TGCAGCTTCTCGACAGGGATGAACACCGGGGAGCTGTTTTTT. This sequence encodes CSFSTGMNTGELFF.

This chain links TRBV18 with TRBJ1-1; D call uncertain. Trimming removed 1 base at V and 6 bases at J, with 15 bases between. The CDR3 contains 15 residues. From germline, CDR1 is KGHSH and CDR2 LQKENI. For the CDR3, the DNA is TGTGCCAGCTCACCACAGGACCGTCACAGCTCTGAAGCTTTCTTT. Translated: CASSPQDRHSSEAFF.

This clonotype was seen just once. The chain recombines TRBV27 with TRBJ1-6; a weak D match, TRBD1 (5 bases). CDR1 is MNHEY, CDR2 SMNVEV, per germline (reference sequence). Trimming removed 6 bases from V and 7 bases from J, with 10 bases in between. There are 13 residues in the CDR3. In DNA, the CDR3 is TGTGCCAGCAGACAGGAGCAAAATTCACCCCTCCACTTT. It codes for CASRQEQNSPLHF.

The V and J genes are TRBV2 and TRBJ1-4; 11 bases match TRBD1. Germline CDR1 reads SNHLY; CDR2 reads FYNNEI. The trim removed 6 bases at V and 6 bases at J, leaving 6 bases unmatched. CDR3 length: 15 amino acids. This CDR3 is CASRRTGGGDEKLFF. The CDR3 nucleotides read TGTGCCAGCAGGAGGACAGGGGGCGGCGATGAAAAACTGTTTTTT.

The V gene is TRBV29-1, the J gene TRBJ2-5, with TRBD2 as a possible D gene (6 bases). Germline V gene sequence: CDR1 SQVTM, CDR2 ANQGSEA. The CDR3 is 13 amino acids. V lost 2 bases and J 5 bases, leaving 12 bases between the germline ends. CDR3 loop: CSVEMGLRETQYF. Written as DNA, the CDR3 is TGCAGCGTTGAAATGGGACTCAGGGAGACCCAGTACTTC. The complete variable domain, with remaining parts taken from reference TRBV29-1 and TRBJ2-5, reads SAVISQKPSRDICQRGTSLTIQCQVDSQVTMMFWYRQQPGQSLTLIATANQGSEATYESGFVIDKFPISRPNLTFSTLTVSNMSPEDSSIYLCSVEMGLRETQYFGPGTRLLVL.

V gene TRBV10-3 combines with J gene TRBJ1-2, with 10 nucleotides matching TRBD1. The CDR3 has 14 amino acids. Trimming removed 11 bases from V and 4 bases from J; junction bases left unmatched: 10. CDR1 ENHRY and CDR2 SYGVKD come from the germline V gene. The CDR3: CAVSGTGVGYGYTF. In nucleotides, the CDR3 is TGTGCCGTCTCCGGGACAGGGGTAGGCTATGGCTACACCTTC.

This chain joins TRBV6-2 or TRBV6-3 and TRBJ2-3; tentatively, D is TRBD2 (5 bases). This CDR3 region has 18 residues. The germline CDR1 and CDR2 sequences are MNHEY and SVGEGT. V was pared by 0 bases and J by 1 base, with 17 bases between. CDR3 protein: CASSYSLGSPAGTDTQYF. CDR3 DNA sequence: TGTGCCAGCAGTTACTCCCTGGGTAGCCCAGCGGGCACAGATACGCAGTATTTT.

This clonotype was found a few times. The V and J genes are TRBV4-2 and TRBJ2-3, with 12 bases fitting TRBD2. After removal of 0 bases from V and 4 bases from J, the junction contained 8 bases not matched to a gene. CDR3 size: 18 residues. CDR1 LGHNA and CDR2 YNFKEQ come from the germline V gene. CDR3 protein: CASSQDRPTSGGADTQYF. CDR3 nucleotide sequence: TGTGCCAGCAGCCAAGATCGCCCGACTAGCGGGGGTGCAGATACGCAGTATTTT.

J is TRBJ1-2 and V is TRBV7-2; no firm D call. The CDR3 has 14 amino acids. The V and J ends lost 11 bases and 1 base respectively, with 17 bases between them. CDR1 is SGHTA and CDR2 is FQGNSA in the germline V gene. CDR3 bases: TGTGCCCCGGGCGGGCTCCAACTTAACTATGGCTACACCTTC. This encodes CAPGGLQLNYGYTF.

This sequence joins TRBV20-1 and TRBJ2-7, with unresolved D. The V end lost 3 bases, the J end lost 2 bases, and 14 bases lay between the germline ends. The germline V gene has CDR1 DFQATT and CDR2 SNEGSKA (reference sequence). There are 14 residues in the CDR3. The CDR3 reads CSASHSKFAYEQYF. The DNA of the CDR3 is TGCAGTGCTAGCCACTCTAAATTCGCCTACGAGCAGTACTTC.

The chain recombines TRBV29-1 with TRBJ1-5, with 8 bases aligning to TRBD1. The CDR3 contains 14 residues. Germline CDR1 and CDR2: SQVTM and ANQGSEA. The V segment lost 6 bases and the J segment 11 bases; nucleotides outside the gene matches: 15. CDR3 sequence: CSVIDQGAGLSQHF. CDR3 sequence (DNA): TGCAGCGTCATCGACCAGGGGGCCGGACTGTCCCAGCATTTT.

The chain combines TRBV27 with TRBJ1-5, with D unclear. Germline-derived CDR1 and CDR2 are MNHEY and SMNVEV (reference sequence). The CDR3 has 17 residues. Trimming left V 4 bases short and J 0 bases short, with 16 bases between. The CDR3 nucleotides are TGTGCCAGCAGTTCCCTCCCCCCAGGCGATAGCAATCAGCCCCAGCATTTT. Amino acid sequence: CASSSLPPGDSNQPQHF.

V is TRBV6-6 and J is TRBJ1-4, with a possible D match to TRBD1 (6 bases). V was trimmed by 6 bases and J by 6 bases, leaving 14 bases between them. CDR1 MNHNY and CDR2 SVGAGI come from the germline V gene (reference sequence). The CDR3 covers 14 residues. CDR3 sequence (DNA): TGTGCCAGCAGCCAGACAGGAGGGTATGAAAAACTGTTTTTT. It specifies CASSQTGGYEKLFF.

V usage is TRBV20-1 and J usage is TRBJ2-3; D is unresolved. V dropped 2 bases and J dropped 4 bases, with 7 bases sitting between them. The CDR3 loop spans 12 amino acids. The germline gives CDR1 DFQATT, CDR2 SNEGSKA (reference sequence). The CDR3: CSARSWADTQYF. The CDR3, as DNA: TGCAGTGCTAGATCGTGGGCAGATACGCAGTATTTT.